This TCR beta chain is from a study of cytomegalovirus exposure and HLA in healthy donors. PCR involved 60 Vbeta and 13 Jbeta primers. This table comes from immunoSEQ multiplex PCR, and its TCRdb copy is limited to in-frame clones, with some not included. The sample holds under 200,000 clones, around 86% seen once. This CDR3 is built from 21 residues. Per germline, CDR1 MNHEY and CDR2 SMNVEV (reference sequence). Germline trimming cut 5 bases from V and 5 bases from J; bases unmatched to any gene: 28. The specimen sequenced was PBMCs. The receptor was isolated from a human donor in good health. V usage is TRBV27 and J usage is TRBJ2-7; 9 bases are shared with TRBD1. CDR3 nucleotide sequence: TGTGCCAGCAGTCCTATAGGGACAGGGCGACACTCCCCCTCGAGAGGCGACGAGCAGTACTTC. This gives the protein CASSPIGTGRHSPSRGDEQYF.